This T cell receptor (beta chain) was found in a study of Graves' ophthalmopathy and Graves' hyperthyroidism (dated by TCRdb to the late 2010s). In terms of the full investigation: Peripheral blood was collected at initial diagnosis, prior to any treatment. The study used TCR beta repertoire signatures to distinguish Graves' ophthalmopathy from Graves' hyperthyroidism and to predict progression to ophthalmopathy. In total, 120 to 150 blood samples were TCR-sequenced: 43 ophthalmopathy, some 75 hyperthyroidism and approximately 17 hyperthyroidism-to-ophthalmopathy patients. To explore V-J signatures distinguishing ophthalmopathy from hyperthyroidism, a discovery set of approximately 100 patients (43 ophthalmopathy, roughly 55 stable hyperthyroidism) was enrolled. An independent validation cohort was composed of 18 hyperthyroidism patients and around 15 patients who later progressed from hyperthyroidism to ophthalmopathy. In a handful of hyperthyroidism patients, the T-cell repertoire of thyroid tissue was compared with the T-cell repertoire of blood. Following sample collection, hyperthyroidism patients were given methimazole at a starting dose of 30 mg daily, and ophthalmopathy patients were given high-dose intravenous methylprednisolone. The roughly 100 discovery patients were randomly divided into training and test sets at a 7:3 ratio.

Broad study findings and their caveats: In validation, the model predicted ophthalmopathy progression with less than 71% sensitivity and about 73% specificity; some 13 predicted patients were CT-confirmed with GO in a median of about 6.2 months. The 13-signature model separated ophthalmopathy from stable hyperthyroidism with 85% to 90% sensitivity and 81% to 82% specificity in cross-validation, and 80%/75% in the test set. Sample size was not predetermined statistically, and investigators were not blinded to group allocation. Most expanded thyroid clonotypes with frequency above 0.001 were also detected in blood, suggesting blood repertoires may reflect the thyroid immune response.

For repertoire sequencing, the TCR beta CDR3 regions were amplified from RNA transcripts. A first-round RT-PCR used HTBI primers with the Qiagen OneStep RT-PCR kit, followed by a second-round multiplex PCR, size selection and purification. Libraries were sequenced on an Illumina HiSeq2000 using paired-end 100 bp reads. In the authors' own workflow: Reads were processed with SOAPnuke, discarding reads with adapters, uncalled bases, mean Phred below 15, or no exact constant-primer or identifier match. High-quality paired reads were merged with COPE v1.2.5. Unique nucleotide sequences were defined as clonotypes and aligned to IMGT TRB V, D and J references using MiTCR v1.1. The analysis was limited to V-J combinations with a frequency above 0.0001, which together covered approximately 99% of the repertoires. A TCR clonal expansion and chaos score per V-J combination was defined as the ratio of F50 clonal expansion to chaos observed in the TCRdist matrix. Welch's t-statistics and random forest were used to reduce the features to about a dozen V-J combinations, which were then used as input to a naive Bayes classifier. Thyroid-blood repertoire similarity was quantified with the Morisita-Horn index. TCRdb trimmed public reads at Q25 via fastp, called clones via MiXCR and kept in-frame beta chains. When rows share a CDR3 protein, they turn into one entry using the most common DNA and genes. TCRdb, not the authors, supplied the V and J calls. This sample lists a few hundred thousand distinct CDR3 sequences; around 19% were detected once. The ten largest clones take up roughly 1.5% of the sample.

Ophthalmopathy patients had moderately to severely active disease, Clinical Activity Score of at least 3, NOSPECS grade of at least 4, and disease duration under 3 months. Patients were excluded if they had other autoimmune diseases, uncontrolled infections, pregnancy or lactation. Clinical symptoms, serum thyroxine, TRAb, thyroid ultrasound and orbital computed tomography were used for diagnosis. Ficoll-Paque density gradient centrifugation was used to isolate PBMCs from 9.5 to 10 ml of fresh peripheral blood. Trizol reagent was used to extract the total RNA, and its quality was then checked on an Agilent 2100 Bioanalyzer. Reading the germline V gene gives CDR1 SQVTM and CDR2 ANQGSEA. The CDR3 starts with the cysteine, ends with the phenylalanine, and has 13 residues. Solely the CDR3 DNA is kept, with 39 bases framed from the first base. V loses 7 bases, J loses 7 bases, and the germline ends lie 20 bases apart.

This clonotype has ten or more counts. Its specific antigen is unknown. No quality values exist for individual bases; no much larger clone is one base distant. The chain is encoded by TRBV29-1 joined to TRBJ2-7, with the D gene call left open. This receptor was taken from a woman aged 18-29 years with Graves' ophthalmopathy. Donor details come from another sample of the same person, matched by shared clones. The sample comprised peripheral blood. The nucleotides read TGCAGCGCCGCCCCCGCACCCTCGAAGGAGCAGTACTTC. Its translation is CSAAPAPSKEQYF.